A single TCR beta chain is shown here with its context. As yet, its antigen is unknown. This entry comes from a study of T cell responses to AZD1222 COVID-19 vaccine. This table comes from immunoSEQ multiplex PCR, and its TCRdb copy is limited to in-frame clones, with some not included. The data show about 130,000 clones, more than 70% seen once. Study-wide findings and caveats: The CD4 TCRs associated with vaccination extended across spike and predominated at 160-218 and 743-854.

This CDR3 has 15 amino acids. Trimming removed 1 base from V and 4 bases from J; junction bases left unmatched: 4. CDR1 is MGHRA and CDR2 is YSYEKL in the germline V gene. Sample: peripheral blood, taken 28 days after the second AZD1222 dose. The TCR comes from an adult who received the AZD1222 COVID-19 vaccine. The rearrangement joins TRBV4-1 to TRBJ1-2; 9 bases are shared with TRBD1. The CDR3 DNA is TGCGCCAGCAGCCAAGGGGGACAGGGAGGCTATGGCTACACCTTC. The encoded protein is CASSQGGQGGYGYTF.